This T cell receptor beta chain originates from a study of CD8 T cells in ankylosing spondylitis. Study observations and caveats: One TCR beta motif, made up of under ten highly homologous variants, appeared characteristic of ankylosing spondylitis blood.

The CDR3 runs 12 residues. The ends lost 8 bases at V and 4 bases at J; junction bases unmatched: 4. Germline V CDR1 and CDR2: MDHEN, SYDVKM. MiXCR, run by TCRdb on the 5' RACE reads, gives a single entry per CDR3 protein. The sample consists of about 840,000 distinct CDR3 sequences, 10% to 15% of them appearing once. This clonotype was seen at least ten times. Its target is not known. What was sequenced was blood, either unsorted or a sorted T cell fraction (not recorded which). The receptor was derived from a male donor with ankylosing spondylitis. The rearrangement uses TRBV28 and TRBJ1-1, with 7 bases matching TRBD1. CDR3 amino acids: CASQSGGTEAFF. The CDR3 bases are TGTGCCAGCCAATCAGGGGGCACTGAAGCTTTCTTT.